This T cell receptor (beta chain) was recovered during a study of cytomegalovirus exposure and HLA in healthy donors (dated by TCRdb to 2017 to 2019). Turning to the overall study: An earlier analysis of roughly 570 of the donors reported 276 Gb of sequence data and around 110 million unique TCR beta sequences obtained from around 190 million T cells. Among the approximately 430 genotyped donors, approximately 81% belonged to the genetic ancestry cluster associated with self-reported Caucasian donors. Class I and class II HLA loci were covered by the typing at four-digit resolution. Donor age, sex, ethnicity and CMV serostatus were compiled alongside the repertoire data. The study used immunosequencing to profile the T cell repertoires of 666 subjects and linked those repertoires to cytomegalovirus serostatus. Every repertoire in the discovery cohort had been generated on one and the same sequencing platform. The later analysis used no new phenotypic data to find candidate immune exposures, relying instead on TCR beta sequences and their occurrence across donors. The study aimed to test whether cataloging public T cell receptors could reveal signatures of past pathogen exposure. In an earlier analysis of 500 to 650 of the donors, high-throughput TCR beta sequencing was used to judge whether each TCR beta V gene segment behaved as functional or pseudogenic. In a later genetic analysis, genome-wide SNP genotypes for about 60% of the 666 donors were used, and that subset was treated as a discovery cohort. An early release that covered 640 HLA-typed donors contained approximately 300 gigabases of sequencing data and some 87 million unique TCR sequences. A handful of DR-DQ haplotypes were handled as single units for association and clustering because linkage in the cohort was strong. The number of donors typed differed by locus, with about 629-640 for A, B, C, DRB1 and DQB1, around 560 for DQA1, some 570 for DPA1, and some 470 for DPB1. Among some 400 genotyped donors of the cohort, an average of around 220,000 unique TCR beta nucleotide sequences was sequenced per donor, of which 15% to 20% were non-productive. A later analysis re-examined previously published TCR beta repertoires from 610 or so donors and added high-resolution HLA genotyping to investigate patterns of TCR occurrence. To predict cytomegalovirus infection status, the study brought together high-throughput TCR immunosequencing, statistical association of individual TCRs with disease status, and machine learning. A separate validation cohort of over a hundred different subjects was used in addition to the roughly 720-subject first cohort. Summary of the overall study and its limitations: When HLA alleles, especially DR and DQ, strongly co-occurred, TCR associations were difficult to assign to individual alleles. In a later analysis, most CMV-associated TCR beta chains were found to appear HLA-restricted, with HLA associations seemingly driven largely by CMV exposure. V-gene and J-gene trimming of TCR beta chains was associated with a missense DCLRE1C variant in a later genetic analysis, and the association was replicated in an independent cohort. The cohort was sequenced for TCR beta chains only, and without alpha or paired-chain data the features that could be detected were limited. CMV serostatus was the only immune exposure information available for the cohort. The study gave a list of 150 to 200 TCR beta chains associated with cytomegalovirus. A further reported finding was that TCR beta sequences accurately predicted the HLA-A and HLA-B alleles for most subjects in the first cohort. Specific HLA alleles were associated with roughly 16,000 TCR beta sequences at a false discovery rate of 0.05 in a later analysis. HLA typing was unavailable for some donors at each locus, so association tests used only the typed subset. Cytomegalovirus status was reported to be diagnosed by the classifier with high specificity and sensitivity in both the original and validation cohorts. Correlated functional status among segregating V segments might reflect linkage disequilibrium, but an unknown experimental factor could not be ruled out. In vitro tests confirmed that a few of the cytomegalovirus-associated TCR beta chains recognize cytomegalovirus antigens. In an earlier analysis of several hundred of the donors, most TCR beta V segments were observed in productive rearrangements about 87% or about 30% of the time, broadly matching IMGT annotations. The 87-base-pair reads could not distinguish some IMGT-functional V segments, including TRBV6-2 and TRBV6-3, so those segments were excluded. A cluster of highly shared sequence variants was judged likely to represent a technical artifact of the sequencing pipeline. Compared with equally common non-associated chains, HLA-associated TCR beta chains in a later analysis were more clonally expanded and had lower generation probabilities. The presence/absence analyses assumed that sequencing depth was roughly uniform across donors, and that assumption may not be true. According to a later analysis, parvovirus B19, influenza, CMV and Epstein-Barr virus appeared linked to several top co-occurrence clusters. Because counts were too low, fewer than 20 rarely observed V segments, including chromosome 9 orphons, were excluded from the earlier analysis of several hundred of the donors. According to a later genetic analysis, donors in an Asian-associated ancestry cluster had fewer N-insertions in productive TCRs than the approximately 650-donor mean. The authors suggested that the approach could potentially be generalized to other disease states and immunological phenotypes. In a later analysis, TCR association rates were found to vary across HLA loci, with the most associated TCRs seen for DRB1 alleles and the fewest for HLA-C alleles. Most TCR sequences were seen in very few donors, while some public TCRs were found in many individuals.

Comment on this clone: Its antigen target is currently unknown. Base quality data are lacking; no much larger clone is found one base away.

The germline V end is reduced by 6 bases and the J end by 4 bases; junction bases left unmatched: 5. The CDR3, from cysteine to phenylalanine, totals 14 residues. The retained sequence is limited to the CDR3, 42 bases, with the frame set at the first base. CDR1 and CDR2 (MRHNA, SNTAGT) derive from the germline V gene. The cohort was made up of approximately 670 healthy bone marrow donors. Cohort members were all nominally healthy when sampled, although unrecorded immune exposures were likely present. The donor tested CMV seronegative and was one of the 352 seronegative cohort members. Each donor provided a peripheral blood sample, and peripheral blood mononuclear cells were used for TCR beta sequencing. Genomic DNA extraction from the blood cell samples was performed with the Qiagen DNeasy Blood Extraction Kit. Library preparation used the immunoSEQ multiplex PCR assay. A mixture of 60 forward primers for TCR Vbeta segments and 13 reverse primers for TCR Jbeta segments was used in the multiplex PCR. A multiplex PCR assay on genomic DNA amplified the CDR3 region of rearranged TCR beta genes. Amplified TCR beta libraries were sequenced as 87-base-pair reads on the Illumina HiSeq System. Per the original workflow: In a later analysis, some 80 million unique TCR beta chains were counted across the approximately 640 repertoires, and roughly 9.9 million of these chains were shared by at least two donors. A nearest-neighbor algorithm error-corrected the raw reads and collapsed the reads into unique sequences, merging closely related sequences to remove PCR and sequencing errors. To assign V, D and J gene segments, CDR3 sequences were aligned to IMGT reference sequences. For a sequence to be retained, a match of at least six nucleotides was required to both a V gene segment and a J gene segment. Rearrangements were called productive when the CDR3 lacked stop codons and stayed in frame with V and J; all others were non-productive. Following IMGT convention, CDR3 was defined as the stretch from the second conserved V-encoded cysteine up to the conserved J-encoded phenylalanine. The earlier analysis of approximately 590 of the donors excluded any sequence lacking an unambiguous match to a single V gene segment. In an earlier analysis of several hundred of the donors, V segments were called functional above 56.7% productive rearrangements and were called segregating when the between-donor standard deviation exceeded 5%. A statistical classification framework was built to diagnose cytomegalovirus status from the catalog of TCR beta chain sequences. In a later analysis, V and J genes were assigned by comparing TCR nucleotide sequences against IMGT/GENE-DB human TR gene sequences. In a later analysis, CDR3 sequences and most-parsimonious VDJ recombination scenarios were assigned using the TCRdist pipeline. A later analysis defined each TCR beta chain by its CDR3 amino acid sequence plus V-gene family, and excluded reads lacking a unique V-gene family. To address suspected cross-contamination and a sequencing artifact, a later analysis removed around 590 highly shared, low-generation-probability nucleotide sequences. In a later analysis, a clonal expansion index was calculated for each public chain from normalized within-repertoire ranks of inferred template counts. In a later analysis, generation probabilities were computed using a VDJ recombination model fitted to out-of-frame rearrangements, and the results were checked against IGoR. Hypergeometric tests were used in a later analysis to score TCR-TCR, TCR-HLA and TCR-CMV co-occurrence, with a repertoire-size bias correction applied to the TCR pairs. In a later analysis, false discovery rates were estimated by permuting HLA or CMV assignments 20 times. A later analysis grouped co-occurring TCRs with DBSCAN, adding TCRdist sequence similarity when clustering within HLA-allele-positive subsets. Repertoires with fewer than 30,000 or more than 120,000 public chains were left out of co-occurrence clustering, as were five repertoires with anomalous nucleotide sharing. This immuneACCESS table, as held by TCRdb, lists in-frame sequences with V and J called but not all clones. Of the missing ones, under half trace to an unresolved V gene in checked studies; the others have no known cause. V, J and clone size are those of that table, while D and trimming were read from the DNA. In this sample the table shows some 160,000 clones, around 81% of which occur a single time. Under 7.5% of the sample rests with the top ten.

The sequenced material came from PBMCs. The TCR originated in a man in his forties in good health and CMV-seronegative. Recombination joined TRBV6-4 with TRBJ2-3; TRBD1 aligns with 9 central bases. The CDR3 here reads CASRVTGGADTQYF. The nucleotide sequence is given as TGTGCCAGCAGGGTGACAGGGGGTGCAGATACGCAGTATTTT.